A selection of T cell receptor beta chains follows, all from one sample in a study of tumor-infiltrating lymphocytes in localized non-small cell lung cancer. The protocol was immunoSEQ multiplex PCR, while the TCRdb copy is restricted to in-frame clones and leaves out a portion. Among around 15,000 clones listed, about 84% were seen once. Input material: uninvolved lung tissue not adjacent to the tumor. The receptors come from a human donor with non-small cell lung cancer. Each CDR3 is given with its conserved first and last residue. The D gene is left open where the match is weak. Where a row states a size, it is once, few, many or the class of an expanded clone; other rows omit it.

V	J	D	size	CDR3	DNA
TRBV2	TRBJ2-6	NA	NA	CAIDRDSGANVLTF	TGTGCCATCGACAGAGATTCTGGGGCCAACGTCCTGACTTTC
TRBV2	TRBJ2-7	NA	once	CASSGRYLSYEQYF	TGTGCCAGCAGTGGGCGCTACCTCTCCTACGAGCAGTACTTC
TRBV5-6	TRBJ2-3	TRBD2	NA	CASSLTLAGRMDTQYF	TGTGCCAGCAGCTTGACACTAGCGGGGCGGATGGATACGCAGTATTTT
TRBV5-1	TRBJ2-1	TRBD1	NA	CASSLMPGQVNNEQFF	TGCGCCAGCAGCTTGATGCCGGGACAGGTGAACAATGAGCAGTTCTTC
TRBV29-1	TRBJ2-1	NA	NA	CSVAWGYNEQFF	TGCAGCGTTGCCTGGGGATACAATGAGCAGTTCTTC
TRBV28	TRBJ2-2	NA	NA	CASSLPLYTGELFF	TGTGCCAGCAGTTTGCCTCTCTACACCGGGGAGCTGTTTTTT
TRBV4-2	TRBJ2-3	NA	NA	CASSLNYRATATDTQYF	TGTGCCAGCAGCCTCAATTACAGGGCCACGGCTACAGATACGCAGTATTTT
TRBV25-1	TRBJ1-2	NA	NA	CASYWYGYTF	TGTGCCAGCTACTGGTATGGCTACACCTTC
TRBV5-1	TRBJ2-2	TRBD1	NA	CASRDPEGQGLYGELFF	TGCGCCAGCAGGGATCCTGAAGGACAGGGCCTTTACGGGGAGCTGTTTTTT
TRBV5-8	TRBJ1-5	NA	NA	CASSLRGGSQSIQHF	TGTGCCAGCAGCTTGCGAGGGGGTTCCCAGAGTATCCAGCATTTT
TRBV5-1	TRBJ2-3	NA	NA	CASSLGQDTQYF	TGCGCCAGCAGCTTGGGACAAGATACGCAGTATTTT
TRBV9	TRBJ2-3	TRBD2	NA	CASSVKETSGRTDTQYF	TGTGCCAGCAGCGTAAAAGAGACTAGCGGCCGCACAGATACGCAGTATTTT
TRBV28	TRBJ2-1	NA	NA	CASSPPTYNEQFF	TGTGCCAGCAGTCCGCCTACCTACAATGAGCAGTTCTTC
TRBV21-1	TRBJ2-7	NA	NA	CASTQGAENEQYF	TGTGCCAGCACCCAAGGGGCCGAGAACGAGCAGTACTTC
TRBV29-1	TRBJ2-3	TRBD2	NA	CSVDGLALVDTQYF	TGCAGCGTTGACGGACTAGCCCTCGTGGATACGCAGTATTTT
TRBV27	TRBJ2-2	TRBD1	NA	CASSPWTGGVDTGELFF	TGTGCCAGCAGTCCCTGGACAGGGGGGGTCGACACCGGGGAGCTGTTTTTT
TRBV21-1	TRBJ1-2	NA	few	CASSRKGANYGYTF	TGTGCCAGCAGCAGGAAGGGGGCTAACTATGGCTACACCTTC
TRBV7-6	TRBJ1-1	NA	NA	CASSLTGLGAEAFF	TGTGCCAGCAGCTTAACAGGGTTAGGGGCTGAAGCTTTCTTT
TRBV6-1	TRBJ2-6	NA	NA	CASSEWGSGANVLTF	TGTGCCAGCAGTGAATGGGGCTCTGGGGCCAACGTCCTGACTTTC
TRBV6-6	TRBJ2-3	NA	NA	CASSTPTDTQYF	TGTGCCAGCAGTACCCCCACAGATACGCAGTATTTT